These 5 T cell receptor beta chains were sequenced from one sample in a study of blood T cell repertoires in COVID-19. Using immunoSEQ multiplex PCR, the repertoire was profiled, and TCRdb retains in-frame clones only, with some absent. The table shows some 150,000 clones, with 70% to 90% occurring only once. The specimen sequenced was peripheral blood. The receptors were sampled from a woman in her sixties or seventies with COVID-19, enrolled during active disease.

The rearrangement uses TRBV11-2 and TRBJ1-2; 7 bases agree with TRBD1. Trimming cost V 2 bases and J 10 bases; bases outside gene matches: 7. The CDR3 has 13 residues. Germline loops: CDR1 SGHAT, CDR2 FQNNGV. The CDR3 loop reads CASSLNTGAVYTF. The CDR3 nucleotides are TGTGCCAGCAGCTTAAATACAGGGGCCGTCTACACCTTC.

This chain uses TRBV27 with TRBJ2-7; the D gene is possibly TRBD2 (6 bases). The V gene lost 3 bases and the J gene lost 3 bases, with 12 bases spanning the gap. The germline V gene has CDR1 MNHEY and CDR2 SMNVEV (reference sequence). CDR3 length: 14 residues. The CDR3 loop reads CASSFALANYEQYF. In DNA, the CDR3 is TGTGCCAGCAGTTTTGCGCTAGCGAACTACGAGCAGTACTTC.

In its sample, this clone was seen a few times. The chain links TRBV6-2 or TRBV6-3 to TRBJ1-1; D is uncertain. Per germline, CDR1 MNHEY and CDR2 SVGEGT. V shed 4 bases and J shed 1 base, with 10 bases lying between them. The CDR3 spans 14 residues. This CDR3 reads CASSSRPSNTEAFF. DNA for the CDR3: TGTGCCAGCAGTTCCAGGCCGTCGAACACTGAAGCTTTCTTT.

The rearrangement uses TRBV7-9 and TRBJ2-7; a weak D match, TRBD1 (5 bases). The germline V and J ends were trimmed by 2 bases and 6 bases, with 11 bases remaining between them. Germline-derived CDR1 and CDR2 are SEHNR and FQNEAQ (reference sequence). The CDR3 is 13 residues long. The chain's CDR3 is CASSLKGQGEQYF. DNA for the CDR3: TGTGCCAGCAGCTTAAAGGGCCAGGGCGAGCAGTACTTC.

This clone has just one count. The J gene is TRBJ2-2, the V gene TRBV30, with D possibly being TRBD2 (6 bases). Trimming left V 0 bases short and J 6 bases short, with 11 bases between. This CDR3 spans 14 amino acids. Germline loops: CDR1 GTSNPN, CDR2 SVGIG (reference sequence). The DNA of the CDR3 is TGTGCCTGGAGTGTATATGGGGAGGCCGGGGAGCTGTTTTTT. Encoded protein: CAWSVYGEAGELFF. The whole variable domain, remainder taken from reference TRBV30 and TRBJ2-2, is SQTIHQWPATLVQPVGSPLSLECTVEGTSNPNLYWYRQAAGRGLQLLFYSVGIGQISSEVPQNLSASRPQDRQFILSSKKLLLSDSGFYLCAWSVYGEAGELFFGEGSRLTVL.